One and the same sample provided the 32 T cell receptor beta chains below, sequenced in a study of cytotoxic CD8 clonotypes in ibrutinib-treated CLL. The table came from immunoSEQ multiplex PCR; TCRdb's copy has only in-frame clones and leaves some out. The sample carries fewer than 400,000 clones, about 64% recorded once. Sequences were derived from PBMCs, sampled after 36 months of ibrutinib treatment. The receptors derive from a human donor with chronic lymphocytic leukemia.

This clone showed up just a few times. This rearrangement joins TRBV15 to TRBJ1-1; D is uncertain. This CDR3 is 15 amino acids long. Germline values: CDR1 LNHNV, CDR2 YYDKDF (reference sequence). V lost 0 bases and J lost 0, with 8 bases in between. The CDR3 sequence: CATSRDRSMNTEAFF. CDR3 sequence (DNA): TGTGCCACCAGCAGAGATCGGTCGATGAACACTGAAGCTTTCTTT.

This clone was seen a handful of times. The chain couples TRBV27 to TRBJ1-1; 8 positions match TRBD1. V shed 6 bases and J 5 bases; nucleotides not matched to a gene: 8. The CDR3 runs to 14 residues. Germline V gives CDR1 MNHEY, CDR2 SMNVEV (reference sequence). The CDR3 sequence is CASRPPDRATEAFF. CDR3 in DNA: TGTGCCAGCAGGCCGCCGGACAGGGCGACTGAAGCTTTCTTT.

The CDR3 DNA follows: TGTGCCAGCTCGACCCCACTAGCGGGAGGACGGGAGACCCAGTACTTC. It encodes CASSTPLAGGRETQYF. V usage is TRBV28 and J usage is TRBJ2-5, with 12 bases aligning to TRBD2. J was trimmed by 5 bases and V by 8 bases; bases with no gene match: 12. Germline assignment: CDR1 MDHEN and CDR2 SYDVKM. The CDR3 sequence is 16 residues long.

V and J are TRBV29-1 and TRBJ1-1, with TRBD1 matching over 8 bases. This CDR3 has 16 amino acids. Germline lookup yields CDR1 SQVTM and CDR2 ANQGSEA. Trimming at V came to 5 bases and at J to 3 bases, leaving 14 bases not matched to a gene. The CDR3: CSVRGLQGALDTEAFF. The DNA of the CDR3 is TGCAGCGTTCGAGGTCTGCAGGGGGCCTTGGACACTGAAGCTTTCTTT.

This chain links TRBV5-1 with TRBJ1-2; 10 bases agree with TRBD1. The CDR3 spans 17 residues. With 0 bases clipped from V and 0 bases from J, the junction kept 5 bases outside the gene matches. The germline V gene encodes CDR1 SGHRS and CDR2 YFSETQ. Here the CDR3 reads CASSLETGGRTNYGYTF. The CDR3 nucleotides are TGCGCCAGCAGCTTGGAGACAGGGGGCAGAACTAACTATGGCTACACCTTC.

J is TRBJ2-3 and V is TRBV13; tentative D call: TRBD2 (6 bases). CDR1 is PRHDT, CDR2 FYEKMQ, per germline (reference sequence). The CDR3 sequence is 14 residues long. With 7 bases removed from V and 4 bases from J, the gap between germline ends came to 15 bases. CDR3 residues: CASTKYGSADTQYF. CDR3 DNA sequence: TGTGCCAGCACGAAGTACGGGAGCGCAGATACGCAGTATTTT.

Only a few counts were recorded for this clone. The V gene is TRBV5-1, the J gene TRBJ2-7; D is uncertain. The CDR3 sequence is 16 residues long. The germline V gene has CDR1 SGHRS and CDR2 YFSETQ. V was pared by 4 bases and J by 2 bases, with 19 bases between. The CDR3: CASSITPTRRTYEQYF. The CDR3, as DNA: TGCGCCAGCAGCATTACACCCACACGTAGGACCTACGAGCAGTACTTC.

This clone was picked up one time. This chain uses TRBV7-8 with TRBJ2-5, with 12 positions matching TRBD2. With V trimmed by 5 bases and J by 5 bases, 15 bases remained unmatched. The CDR3 covers 18 residues. The germline CDR1 and CDR2 sequences are SGHVS and FQNEAQ. CDR3 residues: CASSTRLAGVQSPETQYF. The CDR3 DNA is TGTGCCAGCAGCACACGACTAGCGGGGGTTCAATCACCGGAGACCCAGTACTTC.

This chain uses TRBV5-1 with TRBJ2-7, with D perhaps matching TRBD1 (6 bases). The CDR3 runs to 15 residues. V lost 4 bases to trimming and J lost 0 bases, with 14 bases between them. The germline gives CDR1 SGHRS, CDR2 YFSETQ. The CDR3 spells CASSPYRETSYEQYF. For the CDR3, the DNA is TGCGCCAGCAGCCCGTACAGGGAAACCTCCTACGAGCAGTACTTC.

The gene calls are TRBV11-2 and TRBJ2-1; TRBD2 matches at 11 bases. This CDR3 has 16 residues. After removal of 2 bases from V and 8 bases from J, the junction contained 8 bases not matched to a gene. CDR1 is SGHAT, CDR2 FQNNGV, per germline. CDR3 nucleotide sequence: TGTGCCAGCAGCTTAATCAGGGCTAGCGGGAGGCATGAGCAGTTCTTC. It is translated as CASSLIRASGRHEQFF. The variable domain in full, with the rest retrieved from reference TRBV11-2 and TRBJ2-1, is EAGVAQSPRYKIIEKRQSVAFWCNPISGHATLYWYQQILGQGPKLLIQFQNNGVVDDSQLPKDRFSAERLKGVDSTLKIQPAKLEDSAVYLCASSLIRASGRHEQFFGPGTRLTVL.

The rearrangement joins TRBV2 to TRBJ1-3, with D uncertain. This CDR3 has 15 residues. The V end was cut by 3 bases, the J end by 0 bases, with 9 bases between. Looked up from germline, CDR1 is SNHLY and CDR2 is FYNNEI. DNA for the CDR3: TGTGCCAGCAGTGATCCGACAACCTCTGGAAACACCATATATTTT. This sequence encodes CASSDPTTSGNTIYF.

This chain uses TRBV6-5 with TRBJ1-1; weak D call: TRBD1 (6 bases). The CDR3 totals 12 residues. V gave up 6 bases and J gave up 7 bases, with 12 bases separating them. Germline V CDR1 and CDR2: MNHEY, SVGAGI. CDR3 region: CASSGGHHEAFF. The CDR3 nucleotides are TGTGCCAGCAGCGGGGGACACCATGAAGCTTTCTTT.

The sample holds a few counts of this clone. The chain links TRBV28 to TRBJ2-7; maybe TRBD1 (6 bases). The germline V gene has CDR1 MDHEN and CDR2 SYDVKM. The CDR3 is made up of 14 amino acids. The V and J ends lost 6 bases and 3 bases respectively, with 15 bases between them. CDR3: CASSRRTAIYEQYF. For the CDR3, the DNA is TGTGCCAGCAGCCGGCGGACAGCTATCTACGAGCAGTACTTC.

The chain couples TRBV18 to TRBJ1-2, with TRBD1 matching 10 bases. This CDR3 spans 15 amino acids. Trimming at V came to 2 bases and at J to 4 bases, leaving 4 bases not matched to a gene. The V gene's germline CDR1 is KGHSH and CDR2 LQKENI. Here the CDR3 DNA reads TGTGCCAGCTCACCAACCGGGACAGGGGCCTATGGCTACACCTTC. Translation gives CASSPTGTGAYGYTF.

Only a few counts were recorded for this clone. The chain combines TRBV11-3 with TRBJ2-2; no reliable D call. CDR1 SGHNT and CDR2 YENEEA come from the germline V gene. The CDR3 has 13 residues. V gave up 5 bases and J gave up 5 bases, with 9 bases separating them. CDR3 bases: TGTGCCAGCAGCCTGACCCGGACCGGGGAGCTGTTTTTT. Its translation is CASSLTRTGELFF.

This clone was detected once. The chain is built from TRBV18 and TRBJ2-1; D not resolved. The CDR3 runs to 12 residues. V was pared by 2 bases and J by 5 bases, with 4 bases between. Germline V CDR1 and CDR2: KGHSH, LQKENI. The CDR3: CASSPRDNEQFF. As DNA, the CDR3 is TGTGCCAGCTCACCAAGAGACAATGAGCAGTTCTTC.

The J gene is TRBJ1-1, the V gene TRBV6-5; possibly TRBD1 for D (5 bases). Germline assignment: CDR1 MNHEY and CDR2 SVGAGI. V was clipped by 0 bases and J by 4 bases, with 12 bases between them. The CDR3 runs to 15 residues. CDR3 sequence: CASSYSGGRVTEAFF. The CDR3 region has the DNA TGTGCCAGCAGTTACTCGGGGGGTCGGGTCACTGAAGCTTTCTTT.

The chain has TRBV28 and TRBJ2-7; D possibly matches TRBD1 or TRBD2 (5 bases each). Looked up from germline, CDR1 is MDHEN and CDR2 is SYDVKM. Trimming left V 6 bases short and J 0 bases short, with 24 bases between. CDR3 length equals 18 residues. The CDR3 loop reads CASSPTRWGSVISYEQYF. CDR3 sequence (DNA): TGTGCCAGCAGCCCGACGAGGTGGGGGTCGGTGATCTCCTACGAGCAGTACTTC.

The chain is built from TRBV4-1 and TRBJ1-5; 8 positions agree with TRBD1. V shed 0 bases and J 2 bases; nucleotides not matched to a gene: 6. This CDR3 contains 17 residues. Per the germline V gene, CDR1 is MGHRA and CDR2 is YSYEKL. The CDR3 sequence is CASSQDAGGVGNQPQHF. CDR3 DNA: TGCGCCAGCAGCCAAGATGCAGGGGGCGTTGGCAATCAGCCCCAGCATTTT.

This chain uses TRBV15 with TRBJ1-2; D is uncertain. The CDR3 consists of 16 residues. The V end was cut by 6 bases, the J end by 5 bases, with 22 bases between. CDR1 is LNHNV, CDR2 YYDKDF, per germline (reference sequence). The CDR3 protein is CATSRLPGRVGYGYTF. DNA of the CDR3: TGTGCCACCAGTCGACTACCAGGAAGGGTGGGGTATGGCTACACCTTC.

This clone was counted a few times. J is TRBJ1-2 and V is TRBV9; no clear D. Per germline, CDR1 SGDLS and CDR2 YYNGEE. The germline V and J ends were trimmed by 0 bases and 0 bases, with 6 bases remaining between them. CDR3 length equals 14 residues. The CDR3 DNA follows: TGTGCCAGCAGCGTAGGATCTACTAACTATGGCTACACCTTC. Translation gives CASSVGSTNYGYTF.

This chain joins TRBV9 and TRBJ1-2, with TRBD1 matching 7 bases. The ends lost 3 bases at V and 6 bases at J; junction bases unmatched: 2. Germline V lookup: CDR1 SGDLS, CDR2 YYNGEE. This CDR3 comprises 12 residues. The CDR3 region has the DNA TGTGCCAGCAGCGGAGGGGGCGATGGCTACACCTTC. Encoded protein: CASSGGGDGYTF.

This chain links TRBV6-5 with TRBJ2-2; no definite D call. The V end lost 7 bases, the J end lost 0 bases, and 3 bases lay between the germline ends. This CDR3 has 12 residues. From germline, CDR1 is MNHEY and CDR2 SVGAGI. The CDR3: CASKSNTGELFF. In DNA, the CDR3 is TGTGCCAGCAAATCGAACACCGGGGAGCTGTTTTTT.

This rearrangement joins TRBV18 to TRBJ2-7; D gene uncertain. Germline CDR1 KGHSH, CDR2 LQKENI. This CDR3 is built from 13 residues. V was shortened by 6 bases and J by 7 bases, with 16 bases between the two germline ends. CDR3 region: CASSPTALWEQYF. The CDR3 region has the DNA TGTGCCAGCTCGCCCACGGCACTTTGGGAGCAGTACTTC.

V usage is TRBV5-1 and J usage is TRBJ2-5; 7 nucleotides agree with TRBD1. Looked up from germline, CDR1 is SGHRS and CDR2 is YFSETQ. This CDR3 comprises 14 residues. The J segment lost 5 bases and the V segment lost 4 bases, leaving 8 bases of the junction unmatched. CDR3 nucleotide sequence: TGCGCCAGCAGCCAAAAGACAGGGAAGGAGACCCAGTACTTC. Translated: CASSQKTGKETQYF.

The chain couples TRBV7-9 to TRBJ2-1; 8 bases are shared with TRBD1. The CDR3 length is 15 residues. J gave up 12 bases and V 5 bases, and 15 bases lay outside the gene matches. Germline CDR1 is SEHNR and CDR2 is FQNEAQ (reference sequence). The CDR3 sequence is CASSRRTGSELLQFF. The CDR3 DNA reads as TGTGCCAGCAGCCGACGGACAGGGTCAGAACTTCTGCAGTTCTTC.

The V gene is TRBV10-2, the J gene TRBJ2-5; 8 positions agree with TRBD2. The germline V gene has CDR1 WSHSY and CDR2 SAAADI. CDR3 size: 13 residues. The V segment lost 8 bases and the J segment 6 bases; nucleotides outside the gene matches: 8. The CDR3 DNA is TGCGCCAGCCTAGCGCGCGGGGGGAAGACCCAGTACTTC. Amino acids: CASLARGGKTQYF.

The chain is built from TRBV6-4 and TRBJ2-3, with TRBD2 matching 14 bases. With 3 bases clipped from V and 4 bases from J, the junction kept 3 bases outside the gene matches. This CDR3 region has 16 residues. Germline CDR1 is MRHNA and CDR2 is SNTAGT. In DNA form, the CDR3 reads TGTGCCAGCAGTGAGTCGACTAGCGGGGGGGCAGATACGCAGTATTTT. It codes for CASSESTSGGADTQYF.

There are a few counts of this clone. At one end, the junction sequence differs from germline, possibly due to a read error. The chain joins TRBV15 to TRBJ2-4; 8 bases line up with TRBD1. This CDR3 spans 12 amino acids. Germline CDR1 reads LNHNV; CDR2 reads YYDKDF (reference sequence). CDR3 sequence: CATSRVADRVHF. CDR3 DNA: TGTGCCACCAGCAGAGTCGCGGACAGGGTTCACTTC.

This sequence joins TRBV7-8 and TRBJ1-5; TRBD1 matches at 9 bases. V lost 5 bases, J lost 6 bases, and 8 bases stayed unmatched. The CDR3 runs 15 residues. Germline assignment: CDR1 SGHVS and CDR2 FQNEAQ. CDR3 sequence: CASSVRDRVGQPQHF. Here the CDR3 DNA reads TGTGCCAGCAGCGTCCGGGACAGGGTTGGTCAGCCCCAGCATTTT. The full variable domain, in which reference TRBV7-8 and TRBJ1-5 provide the parts outside the CDR3, is GAGVSQSPRYKVAKRGQDVALRCDPISGHVSLFWYQQALGQGPEFLTYFQNEAQLDKSGLPSDRFFAERPEGSVSTLKIQRTQQEDSAVYLCASSVRDRVGQPQHFGDGTRLSIL.

The chain employs TRBV18 and TRBJ2-3; 11 bases fit TRBD2. CDR1 and CDR2 from the germline V gene are KGHSH and LQKENI. The V segment lost 4 bases and the J segment 0 bases; nucleotides outside the gene matches: 12. This CDR3 is built from 19 residues. CDR3 sequence reads: CASSLQVLAGVTSTDTQYF. DNA of the CDR3: TGTGCCAGCTCACTCCAAGTACTAGCGGGAGTAACAAGCACAGATACGCAGTATTTT.

This clone was detected only once. The genes are TRBV7-2 and TRBJ2-5, with 8 bases matching TRBD2. CDR1 SGHTA and CDR2 FQGNSA come from the germline V gene. Losses at the gene ends were 5 bases for V and 2 bases for J; bases not matched to a gene: 10. This CDR3 is 16 amino acids long. The CDR3 nucleotides read TGTGCCAGCAGCCCTTTGGGGGCGGGGGGTCAAGAGACCCAGTACTTC. Protein: CASSPLGAGGQETQYF. Drawing the rest from reference TRBV7-2 and TRBJ2-5, the complete variable domain is GAGVSQSPSNKVTEKGKDVELRCDPISGHTALYWYRQSLGQGLEFLIYFQGNSAPDKSGLPSDRFSAERTGGSVSTLTIQRTQQEDSAVYLCASSPLGAGGQETQYFGPGTRLLVL.